Listed below are T cell receptor beta chains from one sample, sequenced in a study of blood T cell repertoires in COVID-19. Sequencing was performed with immunoSEQ multiplex PCR; in TCRdb, only in-frame clones are kept and a portion is missing. The sample lists approximately 300,000 clones; 70% to 90% were seen once. The sequencing input was PBMCs or T cells enriched from blood (not recorded which). The receptors originated from a woman younger than 45 who had recovered from COVID-19. Each CDR3 is given with its conserved first and last residue. D genes are given only for firm matches. Some rows mark clone size as missing; the rest say once, few, many or name a class of expanded clone.

d_gene,j_gene,abundance,v_gene,CDR3nt,CDR3aa
-,TRBJ1-1,-,TRBV18,TGTGCCAGCTCACCGGTCGAAGAGGGTGAAGCTTTCTTT,CASSPVEEGEAFF
-,TRBJ1-3,few,TRBV28,TGTGCCAGCAGAGGGGCAGGGCACTCTGGAAACACCATATATTTT,CASRGAGHSGNTIYF
-,TRBJ1-2,-,TRBV5-1,TGCGCCAGCAGCTTGGGGGGCGATGTCTACACCTTC,CASSLGGDVYTF
TRBD1,TRBJ1-2,-,TRBV6-5,TGTGCCAGCAGTTACGACAGGGGGTATGGCTACACCTTC,CASSYDRGYGYTF
-,TRBJ2-5,-,TRBV10-3,TGTGCCATCAGTGGGGGTACAGGGCTTGTTGGAGAGACCCAGTACTTC,CAISGGTGLVGETQYF
TRBD2,TRBJ2-1,-,TRBV6-5,TGTGCCAGTTCTCCTTCACTAGCGGGGGGTGAGCAGTTCTTC,CASSPSLAGGEQFF
-,TRBJ2-7,-,TRBV15,TGTGCCACCAGACAACCCCCCTACGAGCAGTACTTC,CATRQPPYEQYF
-,TRBJ1-2,-,TRBV19,TGTGCCAGTAGTCCAATGGACAGTGGGATCGGCTACACCTTC,CASSPMDSGIGYTF
-,TRBJ2-7,-,TRBV7-2,TGTGCCAGCAGCTTAGGGCTCGCACAGGGAAGGAGCGAGCAGTACTTC,CASSLGLAQGRSEQYF
-,TRBJ2-5,-,TRBV18,TGTGCCAGCGCCAATCGGGAGACCCAGTACTTC,CASANRETQYF
-,TRBJ2-1,-,TRBV18,TGTGCCAGCTCACTCGACAGGAGCTCCTACAATGAGCAGTTCTTC,CASSLDRSSYNEQFF
-,TRBJ1-3,-,TRBV11-2,TGTGCCAGCAGTCCAACAGGGTATGGAAACACCATATATTTT,CASSPTGYGNTIYF
-,TRBJ1-2,-,TRBV29-1,TGCAGCGTTGAACCAGTCCTTGCGGAGGGTGGGACCTTC,CSVEPVLAEGGTF